The 26 T cell receptor beta chains reported below all come from one sample, sequenced in a study of T-cell memory formation after mild COVID-19 (dated by TCRdb to about 2021). Libraries were built with 5' RACE. The sequencing machine was an Illumina NovaSeq 6000. The public reads were quality trimmed at Q25 with fastp and then assembled into clones with MiXCR by TCRdb, keeping productive beta chains. A single entry per CDR3 protein holds the most common genes and DNA from its merged rows. For this sample there are roughly 170,000 distinct CDR3 sequences; 18% appear just once. The biggest ten clones account for 3% to 4.5% of the sample. The sample consisted of PBMCs or a T cell subset sorted from them (not recorded which). All receptors come from a man aged 18 to 29 who had mild COVID-19 (a few samples of this study predate the infection). The sample titles of this study are shuffled in the database, so cell type and time point are left out; the donor was told from shared clones.

This clonotype was observed a few times. The chain couples TRBV2 to TRBJ2-7; no clear D. CDR1 SNHLY and CDR2 FYNNEI come from the germline V gene. The CDR3 runs 11 residues. V lost 6 bases, J lost 7 bases, and 10 bases lay in between. The CDR3 bases are TGTGCCAGCAGGGGCAACGGGGAGCAGTACTTC. This translates into CASRGNGEQYF. The full variable domain, with the rest looked up from reference TRBV2 and TRBJ2-7, is EPEVTQTPSHQVTQMGQEVILRCVPISNHLYFYWYRQILGQKVEFLVSFYNNEISEKSEIFDDQFSVERPDGSNFTLKIRSTKLEDSAMYFCASRGNGEQYFGPGTRLTVT.

This rearrangement joins TRBV6-5 to TRBJ1-1; 8 bases fit TRBD1. Per germline, CDR1 MNHEY and CDR2 SVGAGI. Losses at the gene ends were 5 bases for V and 1 base for J; bases not matched to a gene: 9. The length of the CDR3 is 16 residues. The CDR3 loop reads CASSPARGQGNTEAFF. CDR3 DNA: TGTGCCAGCAGTCCGGCTCGTGGACAGGGGAACACTGAAGCTTTCTTT.

V gene TRBV5-4 combines with J gene TRBJ1-6; 10 bases map to TRBD1. There are 15 residues in the CDR3. V shed 0 bases, J shed 8 bases, and the junction held 2 bases outside the gene matches. The germline V gene encodes CDR1 SGHNT and CDR2 YYREEE (reference sequence). Here the CDR3 reads CASSLVGTGDSPLHF. The CDR3 region has the DNA TGTGCCAGCAGCTTGGTGGGGACAGGGGATTCACCCCTCCACTTT.

V gene TRBV12-3 or TRBV12-4 combines with J gene TRBJ1-5, with TRBD1 as a possible D gene (5 bases). Trimming took off 6 bases at V and 0 bases at J, with 6 bases between the two ends. The CDR3 is 13 residues long. CDR3: CASRGLSNQPQHF. In DNA, the CDR3 is TGTGCCAGCAGGGGACTTAGCAATCAGCCCCAGCATTTT.

The CDR3 coding sequence is TGTGCCAGCAGTCGGGGGGCCGGAGATACGCAGTATTTT. This codes for CASSRGAGDTQYF. The V and J genes are TRBV12-3 or TRBV12-4 and TRBJ2-3; perhaps TRBD2 as D (7 bases). Between the trimmed V and J ends, which lost 5 bases and 5 bases, there was a span of 11 bases. The CDR3 runs 13 residues.

This clonotype was counted a few times. This chain links TRBV5-1 with TRBJ2-2; D is tentatively TRBD1 or TRBD2 (5 bases each). This CDR3 is 15 amino acids long. Germline lookup yields CDR1 SGHRS and CDR2 YFSETQ. The ends were cut back, 4 bases at V and 9 bases at J, with 19 bases in the middle. In nucleotides, the CDR3 is TGCGCCAGCAGCCAAGGGACGGGGCGAACCTGGGAGCTGTTTTTT. Amino acids: CASSQGTGRTWELFF.

The CDR3 protein is CSARDFRRRQETQYF. In DNA form, the CDR3 reads TGCAGTGCTAGAGATTTCCGCAGGAGACAAGAGACCCAGTACTTC. The chain carries TRBV20-1 and TRBJ2-5; no firm D call. This CDR3 contains 15 residues. The germline V and J ends were trimmed by 0 bases and 2 bases, with 13 bases remaining between them. Germline V gives CDR1 DFQATT, CDR2 SNEGSKA (reference sequence).

This CDR3 reads CASSSQDRDTEAFF. As DNA, the CDR3 is TGCGCCAGCAGCTCCCAGGACAGGGACACTGAAGCTTTCTTT. The chain carries TRBV5-1 and TRBJ1-1, with 8 bases lining up with TRBD1. Germline CDR1 SGHRS, CDR2 YFSETQ. The CDR3 contains 14 residues. The J segment lost 3 bases and the V segment lost 3 bases, leaving 4 bases of the junction unmatched.

A few counts support this clonotype. V and J are TRBV4-2 and TRBJ2-5, with 12 bases fitting TRBD2. Germline CDR1 reads LGHNA; CDR2 reads YNFKEQ. V shed 5 bases and J 1 base; nucleotides not matched to a gene: 8. This CDR3 is built from 17 residues. CDR3 coding DNA: TGTGCCAGCAGCTCCCGGACTAGCGGGGAAAGCCAAGAGACCCAGTACTTC. Its translation: CASSSRTSGESQETQYF.

There are a few counts of this clonotype. The chain uses TRBV29-1 and TRBJ2-3; 12 bases agree with TRBD1. Germline V gives CDR1 SQVTM, CDR2 ANQGSEA. Trimming took 5 bases from V and 5 from J; bases not matched to a gene: 11. The length of the CDR3 is 16 residues. This CDR3 is CSVIKSGTGGVDTQYF. DNA for the CDR3: TGCAGCGTTATAAAGTCCGGGACAGGGGGCGTAGATACGCAGTATTTT.

In its sample, this clonotype was seen a few times. The chain combines TRBV12-3 or TRBV12-4 with TRBJ1-2, with D uncertain. The ends were cut back, 5 bases at V and 8 bases at J, with 12 bases in the middle. This CDR3 region has 12 residues. The chain's CDR3 is CASSRRGPGYTF. The CDR3 nucleotides are TGTGCCAGCAGTCGGAGAGGACCCGGCTACACCTTC.

This clonotype was recorded a few times. V gene TRBV5-5 combines with J gene TRBJ2-6; D tentatively fits TRBD1 or TRBD2 (5 bases each). There are 18 residues in the CDR3. V lost 4 bases and J lost 0, with 17 bases in between. Germline CDR1 SGHKS, CDR2 YYEKEE (reference sequence). In DNA form, the CDR3 reads TGTGCCAGCAGCACCGCCGTGGGGGTTCCCTCTGGGGCCAACGTCCTGACTTTC. Translated: CASSTAVGVPSGANVLTF.

This clonotype has more than one count but fewer than ten. V is TRBV11-1 and J is TRBJ2-1; 7 nucleotides align to TRBD1. The V segment lost 5 bases and the J segment 4 bases; nucleotides outside the gene matches: 5. Germline loops: CDR1 SGHAT, CDR2 FQDESV (reference sequence). The CDR3 consists of 14 residues. The CDR3 here is CASSLRGQYNEQFF. CDR3 DNA sequence: TGTGCCAGCAGCCTCAGGGGACAGTACAATGAGCAGTTCTTC.

This chain links TRBV20-1 with TRBJ2-1; weak D call: TRBD1 (6 bases). CDR1 is DFQATT and CDR2 is SNEGSKA in the germline V gene (reference sequence). The CDR3 has 14 amino acids. Trimming took 5 bases from V and 4 from J, leaving 15 bases between them. The CDR3 loop reads CSAYGTGSYNEQFF. CDR3 nucleotide sequence: TGCAGTGCTTACGGCACAGGGTCATACAATGAGCAGTTCTTC.

Many counts were recorded for this clonotype. The V and J genes are TRBV18 and TRBJ2-7, with 12 nucleotides matching TRBD2. Per germline, CDR1 KGHSH and CDR2 LQKENI. Germline trimming cut 2 bases from V and 2 bases from J; bases unmatched to any gene: 4. The CDR3 runs 16 residues. The DNA of the CDR3 is TGTGCCAGCTCACCAAAACTAGCGGGGGGAGCCTACGAGCAGTACTTC. This gives the protein CASSPKLAGGAYEQYF.

This clonotype was seen more than once but under ten times. The chain uses TRBV20-1 and TRBJ2-7, with D perhaps being TRBD1 or TRBD2 (5 bases each). This CDR3 has 13 amino acids. With 2 bases removed from V and 2 bases from J, the gap between germline ends came to 10 bases. CDR1 and CDR2 from the germline V gene are DFQATT and SNEGSKA (reference sequence). CDR3 bases: TGCAGTGCTAGACCAGGGAGCCCCTACGAGCAGTACTTC. Protein sequence: CSARPGSPYEQYF.

A few counts support this clonotype. The V call is TRBV12-3 or TRBV12-4, the J call TRBJ2-6; D remains ambiguous. CDR3 length: 14 residues. V was shortened by 3 bases and J by 0 bases, with 3 bases between the two germline ends. DNA of the CDR3: TGTGCCAGCAGTTTTGCCTCTGGGGCCAACGTCCTGACTTTC. It yields the protein CASSFASGANVLTF.

There are a few counts of this clonotype. The chain couples TRBV7-2 to TRBJ1-1; TRBD1 matches 7 bases. V lost 5 bases and J lost 4; bases outside the gene matches: 7. The CDR3 runs 14 residues. The germline CDR1 and CDR2 sequences are SGHTA and FQGNSA. CDR3 sequence: CASSQRQGFTEAFF. The CDR3 DNA reads TGTGCCAGCAGCCAACGACAGGGATTCACTGAAGCTTTCTTT.

V and J are TRBV10-3 and TRBJ2-1, with 8 bases identical to TRBD1. The CDR3 loop spans 15 amino acids. J was trimmed by 6 bases and V by 10 bases; bases with no gene match: 14. Germline values: CDR1 ENHRY, CDR2 SYGVKD. The CDR3 sequence: CATGEAGGPFNEQFF. DNA of the CDR3: TGTGCCACCGGGGAAGCAGGGGGCCCGTTCAATGAGCAGTTCTTC.

This chain links TRBV28 with TRBJ2-4, with 10 bases matching TRBD1. The CDR3 consists of 15 residues. Germline V lookup: CDR1 MDHEN, CDR2 SYDVKM. V gave up 8 bases and J gave up 10 bases; unmatched junction bases: 14. In nucleotides, the CDR3 is TGTGCCAGCGATACCGGGACAGGGGCTTGGAAAATTCAGTACTTC. This codes for CASDTGTGAWKIQYF.

The chain uses TRBV4-1 and TRBJ2-5; 11 positions agree with TRBD2. The V gene's germline CDR1 is MGHRA and CDR2 YSYEKL. This CDR3 is 18 amino acids long. With 2 bases clipped from V and 1 base from J, the junction kept 9 bases outside the gene matches. The CDR3 DNA reads TGCGCCAGCAGCCAATCAACCGGGACTAGCGGTTTCCAAGAGACCCAGTACTTC. Translated, it gives CASSQSTGTSGFQETQYF.

This clonotype was recorded at least ten times. CDR3 nucleotides: TGTGCCAGCAGTTTGGGGAGCGCGAACACCGGGGAGCTGTTTTTT. Translation: CASSLGSANTGELFF. The chain joins TRBV12-3 or TRBV12-4 to TRBJ2-2; D might be TRBD2 (5 bases). This CDR3 spans 15 amino acids. Between the trimmed V and J ends, which lost 3 bases and 0 bases, there was a span of 8 bases.

This clonotype was found a few times. V and J are TRBV18 and TRBJ1-2; TRBD1 matches 7 bases. CDR3 length: 14 residues. CDR1 is KGHSH and CDR2 is LQKENI in the germline V gene. V was clipped by 4 bases and J by 3 bases; unmatched bases: 5. In DNA, the CDR3 is TGTGCCAGCTCACAAGGACAGGCGGACTATGGCTACACCTTC. Translated, it gives CASSQGQADYGYTF.

As concerns this clonotype: The junction and the germline gene differ at one end; a read error may be behind it. The genes are TRBV7-7 and TRBJ2-5; D ambiguous. CDR3 size: 16 residues. Germline loops: CDR1 SSHAT, CDR2 FNYEAQ (reference sequence). CDR3 in DNA: TGTGCTAGCAGCCCAACGGGCAGCTTCCCCGGGGAGACCCAGTACTTC. It translates to CASSPTGSFPGETQYF.

This clonotype was seen at least ten times. The chain carries TRBV5-1 and TRBJ2-5; D may be TRBD1 (5 bases). Trimming removed 0 bases at V and 1 base at J, with 7 bases between. The CDR3 contains 14 residues. CDR1 and CDR2 (germline): SGHRS, YFSETQ. This chain's CDR3 is CASSLGGTQETQYF. In DNA, the CDR3 is TGCGCCAGCAGCTTGGGGGGCACCCAAGAGACCCAGTACTTC. The full variable domain, its missing parts supplied by reference TRBV5-1 and TRBJ2-5, is KAGVTQTPRYLIKTRGQQVTLSCSPISGHRSVSWYQQTPGQGLQFLFEYFSETQRNKGNFPGRFSGRQFSNSRSEMNVSTLELGDSALYLCASSLGGTQETQYFGPGTRLLVL.

The J gene is TRBJ1-5, the V gene TRBV24-1; no definite D call. Germline assignment: CDR1 KGHDR and CDR2 SFDVKD. CDR3 length: 13 residues. The germline V and J ends were trimmed by 4 bases and 10 bases, with 13 bases remaining between them. CDR3 loop: CATSDRYVYPQHF. The CDR3 DNA reads as TGTGCCACCAGTGACCGCTACGTGTATCCCCAGCATTTT.